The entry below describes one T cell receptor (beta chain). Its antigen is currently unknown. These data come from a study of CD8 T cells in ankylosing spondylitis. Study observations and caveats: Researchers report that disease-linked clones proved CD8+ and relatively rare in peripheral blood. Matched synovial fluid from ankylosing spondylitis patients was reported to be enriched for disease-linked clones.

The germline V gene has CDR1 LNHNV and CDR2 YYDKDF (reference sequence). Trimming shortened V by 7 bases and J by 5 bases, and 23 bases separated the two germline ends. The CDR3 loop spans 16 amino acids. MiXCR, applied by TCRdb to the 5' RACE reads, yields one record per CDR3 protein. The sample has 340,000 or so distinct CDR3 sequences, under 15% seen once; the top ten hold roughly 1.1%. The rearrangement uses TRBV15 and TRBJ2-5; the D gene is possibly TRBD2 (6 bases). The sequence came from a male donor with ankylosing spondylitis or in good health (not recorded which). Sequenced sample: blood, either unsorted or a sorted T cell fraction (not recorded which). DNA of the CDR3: TGTGCCACCAACCTTGGGGGGACTTCAGGTGTGGAGACCCAGTACTTC. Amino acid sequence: CATNLGGTSGVETQYF.